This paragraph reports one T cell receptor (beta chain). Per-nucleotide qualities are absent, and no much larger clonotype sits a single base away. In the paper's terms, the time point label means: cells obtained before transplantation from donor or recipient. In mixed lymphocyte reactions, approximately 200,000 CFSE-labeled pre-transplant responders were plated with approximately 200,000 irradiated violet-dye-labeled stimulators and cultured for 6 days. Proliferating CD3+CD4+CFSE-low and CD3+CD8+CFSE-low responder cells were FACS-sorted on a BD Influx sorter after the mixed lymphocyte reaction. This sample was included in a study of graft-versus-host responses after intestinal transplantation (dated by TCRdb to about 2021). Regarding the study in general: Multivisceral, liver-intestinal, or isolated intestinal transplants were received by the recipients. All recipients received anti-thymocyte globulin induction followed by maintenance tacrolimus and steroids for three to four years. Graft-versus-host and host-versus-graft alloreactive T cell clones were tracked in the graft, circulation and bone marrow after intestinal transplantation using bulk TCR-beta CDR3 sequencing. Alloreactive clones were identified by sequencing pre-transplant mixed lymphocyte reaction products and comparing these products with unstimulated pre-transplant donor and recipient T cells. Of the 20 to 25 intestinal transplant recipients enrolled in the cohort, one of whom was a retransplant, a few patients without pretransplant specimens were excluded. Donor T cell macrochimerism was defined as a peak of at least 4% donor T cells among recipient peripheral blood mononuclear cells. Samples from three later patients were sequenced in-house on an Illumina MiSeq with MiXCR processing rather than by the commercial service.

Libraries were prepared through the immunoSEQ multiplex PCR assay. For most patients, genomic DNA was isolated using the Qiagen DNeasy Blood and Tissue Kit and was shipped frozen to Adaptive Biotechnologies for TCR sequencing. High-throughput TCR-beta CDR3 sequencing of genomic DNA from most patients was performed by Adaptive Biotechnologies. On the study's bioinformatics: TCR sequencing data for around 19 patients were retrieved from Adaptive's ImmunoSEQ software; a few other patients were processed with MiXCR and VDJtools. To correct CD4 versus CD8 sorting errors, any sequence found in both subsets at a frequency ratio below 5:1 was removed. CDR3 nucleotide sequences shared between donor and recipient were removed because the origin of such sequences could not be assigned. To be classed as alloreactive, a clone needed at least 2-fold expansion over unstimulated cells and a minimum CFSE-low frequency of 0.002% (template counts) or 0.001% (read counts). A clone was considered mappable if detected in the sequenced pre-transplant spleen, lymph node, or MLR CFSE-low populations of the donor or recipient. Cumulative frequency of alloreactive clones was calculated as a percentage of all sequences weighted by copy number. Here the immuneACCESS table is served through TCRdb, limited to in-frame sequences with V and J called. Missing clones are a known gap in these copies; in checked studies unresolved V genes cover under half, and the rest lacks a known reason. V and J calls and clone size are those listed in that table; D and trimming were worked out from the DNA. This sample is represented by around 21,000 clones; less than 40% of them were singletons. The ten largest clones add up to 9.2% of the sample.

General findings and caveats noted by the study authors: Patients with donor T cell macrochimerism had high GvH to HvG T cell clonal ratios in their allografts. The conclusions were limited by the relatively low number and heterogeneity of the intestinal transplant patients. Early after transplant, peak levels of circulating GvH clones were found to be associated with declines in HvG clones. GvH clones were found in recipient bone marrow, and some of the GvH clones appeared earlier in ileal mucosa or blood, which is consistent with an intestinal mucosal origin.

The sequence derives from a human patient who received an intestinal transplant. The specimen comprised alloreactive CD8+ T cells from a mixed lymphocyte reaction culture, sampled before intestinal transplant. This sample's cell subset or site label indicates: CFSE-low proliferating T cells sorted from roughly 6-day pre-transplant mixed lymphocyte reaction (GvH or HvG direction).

The CDR3 reads as follows: CASSSDNLKYF. The nucleotides read TGTGCCAGCAGCTCCGACAACCTTAAGTACTTC. The V gene is TRBV7-6 and the J gene is TRBJ2-7; the D gene cannot be resolved reliably. CDR1 and CDR2, looked up from the germline V gene, are SGHVS and FNYEAQ. The CDR3 starts with the cysteine, ends with the phenylalanine, and has 11 residues. This entry keeps only the CDR3 DNA: 33 bases, framed from base 1. The V end loses 4 bases and the J end loses 11 bases, and a stretch of 12 bases separates them.